Below, one TCR beta chain is given with its context. What it binds is not known. The germline V and J ends were trimmed by 1 base and 4 bases, with 18 bases remaining between them. Looked up from germline, CDR1 is MDHEN and CDR2 is SYDVKM. CDR3 length equals 17 residues. Prior autoimmune disease or systemic immunosuppression barred patients. The sample belongs to a study of OX40 agonist ivuxolimab in advanced cancers. Whole-study findings and limits: More expanded clones were found, on average, in CD8+ than in CD4+ T cells.

Libraries were prepared by immunoSEQ multiplex PCR; TCRdb keeps only in-frame clonotypes and omits some of them. The sample includes tens of thousands of clones, about 89% seen only once; the top ten take 6.5% to 8.5%. This sequence originates from an adult with an advanced solid tumor such as melanoma, head and neck, liver or kidney cancer. The rearrangement links TRBV28 to TRBJ2-3, with D possibly matching TRBD1 (5 bases). This sample comprised CD4+ or CD8+ T cells sorted from blood, obtained in a trial of the OX40 agonist ivuxolimab. CDR3: CASSLSFRVQSSDTQYF. In DNA, the CDR3 is TGTGCCAGCAGTTTATCATTCAGGGTCCAGTCCTCAGATACGCAGTATTTT.